This TCR beta chain was documented in a study of shared clonotypes between healthy human individuals. Profiling relied on immunoSEQ multiplex PCR, and the TCRdb table lists in-frame clones only, not all of them. This sample has roughly 2.4 million clones, with about 94% found just once. Germline V gives CDR1 SGHTA, CDR2 FQGNSA. CDR3 length: 19 residues. With 5 bases clipped from V and 1 base from J, the junction kept 17 bases outside the gene matches. The chain uses TRBV7-2 and TRBJ2-7; 10 nucleotides agree with TRBD2. The clonotype comes from a man between 18 and 29 years old in good health. The sample comprised naive CD4+ T cells sorted from blood. Noted subset: CD45RA+ positively selected. The CDR3 nucleotides are TGTGCCAGCAGCCAACGCCTGGGACTAGCGCCTGGGGTGTCCTACGAGCAGTACTTC. Amino acid sequence: CASSQRLGLAPGVSYEQYF.